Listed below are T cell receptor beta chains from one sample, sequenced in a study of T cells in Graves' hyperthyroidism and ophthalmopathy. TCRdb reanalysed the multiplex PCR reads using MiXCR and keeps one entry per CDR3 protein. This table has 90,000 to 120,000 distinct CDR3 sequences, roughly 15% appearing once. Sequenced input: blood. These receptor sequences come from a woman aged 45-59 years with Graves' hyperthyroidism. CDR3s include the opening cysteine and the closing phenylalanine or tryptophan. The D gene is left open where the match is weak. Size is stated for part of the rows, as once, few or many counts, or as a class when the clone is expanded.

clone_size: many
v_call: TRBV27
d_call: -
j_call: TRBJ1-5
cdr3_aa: CASSLIGQPQHF
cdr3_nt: TGTGCCAGCAGTTTAATAGGTCAGCCCCAGCATTTT

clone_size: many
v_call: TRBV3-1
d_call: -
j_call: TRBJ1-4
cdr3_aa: CASSQVTRSTNEKLFF
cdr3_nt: TGTGCCAGCAGCCAAGTAACAAGATCGACTAATGAAAAACTGTTTTTT

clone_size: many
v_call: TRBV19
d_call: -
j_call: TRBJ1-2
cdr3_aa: CASTLVGVQGFYGYTF
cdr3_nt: TGTGCCAGTACCCTAGTCGGTGTCCAGGGATTCTATGGCTACACCTTC

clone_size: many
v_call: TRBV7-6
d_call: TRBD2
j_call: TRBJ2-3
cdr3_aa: CASSLSSGRAADTQYF
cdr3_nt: TGTGCCAGCAGCTTAAGCAGCGGGAGGGCCGCAGATACGCAGTATTTT

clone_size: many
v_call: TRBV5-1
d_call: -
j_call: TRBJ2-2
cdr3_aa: CASSILSKAGELFF
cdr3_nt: TGCGCCAGCAGCATACTCTCTAAGGCCGGGGAGCTGTTTTTT

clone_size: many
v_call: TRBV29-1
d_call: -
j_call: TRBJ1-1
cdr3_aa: CSVTTWLNTEAFF
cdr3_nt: TGCAGCGTTACAACGTGGTTGAACACTGAAGCTTTCTTT

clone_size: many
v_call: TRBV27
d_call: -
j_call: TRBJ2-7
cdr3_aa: CASTGGLAYEQYF
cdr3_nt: TGTGCCAGCACTGGAGGGCTTGCCTACGAGCAGTACTTC

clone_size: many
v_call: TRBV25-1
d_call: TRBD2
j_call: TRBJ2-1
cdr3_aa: CASSESGLASDEQFF
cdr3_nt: TGTGCCAGCAGTGAATCCGGACTAGCATCGGATGAGCAGTTCTTC

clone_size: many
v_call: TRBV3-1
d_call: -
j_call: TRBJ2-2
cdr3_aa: CASSPRRSAGNTGELFF
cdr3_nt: TGTGCCAGCAGCCCCAGACGGAGCGCAGGGAACACCGGGGAGCTGTTTTTT

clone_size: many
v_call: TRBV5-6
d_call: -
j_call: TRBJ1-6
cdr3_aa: CASSSKKGGYNSPLHF
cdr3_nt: TGTGCCAGCAGCTCGAAAAAGGGGGGATATAATTCACCCCTCCACTTT

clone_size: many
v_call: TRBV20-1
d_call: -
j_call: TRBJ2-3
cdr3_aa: CSASRPGFSTDTQYF
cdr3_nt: TGCAGTGCTAGCCGTCCGGGATTCAGCACAGATACGCAGTATTTT

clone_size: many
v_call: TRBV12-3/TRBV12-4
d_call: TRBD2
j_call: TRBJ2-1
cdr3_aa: CASSFGSGRAFNEQFF
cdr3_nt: TGTGCCAGCAGTTTCGGGAGTGGGAGGGCCTTCAATGAGCAGTTCTTC

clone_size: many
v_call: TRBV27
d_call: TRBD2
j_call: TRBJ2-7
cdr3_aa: CASSTFREAYEQYF
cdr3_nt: TGTGCCAGCAGTACGTTCCGGGAGGCCTACGAGCAGTACTTC

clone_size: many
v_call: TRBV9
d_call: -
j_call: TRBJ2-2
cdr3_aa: CASSLFDGGELFF
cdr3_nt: TGTGCCAGCAGCCTCTTCGACGGCGGGGAGCTGTTTTTT

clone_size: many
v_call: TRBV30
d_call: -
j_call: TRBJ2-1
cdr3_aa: CAWSHNEQFF
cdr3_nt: TGTGCCTGGAGTCACAATGAGCAGTTCTTC

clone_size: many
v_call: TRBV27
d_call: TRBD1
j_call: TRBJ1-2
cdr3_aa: CATLSTGHGYTF
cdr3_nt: TGTGCCACCCTATCGACAGGGCACGGCTACACCTTC

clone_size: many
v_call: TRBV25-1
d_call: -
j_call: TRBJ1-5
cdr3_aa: CASSEVGRNQPQHF
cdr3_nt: TGTGCCAGCAGTGAAGTTGGCCGCAATCAGCCCCAGCATTTT

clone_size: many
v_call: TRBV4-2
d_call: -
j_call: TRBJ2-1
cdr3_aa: CASSQEAGNSYNEQFF
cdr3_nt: TGTGCCAGCAGCCAAGAGGCAGGGAACTCCTACAATGAGCAGTTCTTC

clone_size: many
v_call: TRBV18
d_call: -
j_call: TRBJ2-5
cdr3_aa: CASSLGPSQETQYF
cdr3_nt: TGTGCCAGCTCACTGGGACCTTCACAAGAGACCCAGTACTTC

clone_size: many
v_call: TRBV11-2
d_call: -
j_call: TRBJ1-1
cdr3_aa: CASSLSPLGSTEAFF
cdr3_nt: TGTGCCAGCAGCTTATCCCCCCTCGGGAGCACTGAAGCTTTCTTT

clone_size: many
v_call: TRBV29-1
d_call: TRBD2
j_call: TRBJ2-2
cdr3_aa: CSVESGKANTGELFF
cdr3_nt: TGCAGCGTTGAAAGCGGGAAGGCGAACACCGGGGAGCTGTTTTTT

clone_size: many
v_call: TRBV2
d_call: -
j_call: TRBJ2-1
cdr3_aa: CASSWDSYNEQFF
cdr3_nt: TGTGCCAGCAGTTGGGACTCCTACAATGAGCAGTTCTTC

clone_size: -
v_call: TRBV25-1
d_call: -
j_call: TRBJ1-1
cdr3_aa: CASSEGETGSVAFF
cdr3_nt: TGTGCCAGCAGTGAAGGGGAGACAGGATCTGTAGCTTTCTTT

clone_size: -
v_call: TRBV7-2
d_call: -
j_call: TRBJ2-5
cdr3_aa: CASSLVDRAVQETQYF
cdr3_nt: TGTGCCAGCAGCTTAGTAGATAGGGCAGTCCAAGAGACCCAGTACTTC

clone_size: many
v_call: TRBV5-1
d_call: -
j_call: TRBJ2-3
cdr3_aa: CASSLPATAGTDTQYF
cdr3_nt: TGCGCCAGCAGCTTACCCGCTACCGCTGGCACAGATACGCAGTATTTT

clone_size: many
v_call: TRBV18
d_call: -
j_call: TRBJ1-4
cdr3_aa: CASSPGLSEKLFF
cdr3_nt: TGTGCCAGCTCACCGGGGTTAAGTGAAAAACTGTTTTTT

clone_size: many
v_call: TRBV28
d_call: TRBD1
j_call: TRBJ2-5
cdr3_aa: CASSQDRGSETQYF
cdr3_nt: TGTGCCAGCAGTCAGGACAGGGGGTCGGAGACCCAGTACTTC

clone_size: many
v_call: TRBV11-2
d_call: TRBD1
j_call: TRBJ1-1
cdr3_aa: CASSWDRQNTEAFF
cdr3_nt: TGTGCCAGCAGCTGGGACAGGCAGAACACTGAAGCTTTCTTT

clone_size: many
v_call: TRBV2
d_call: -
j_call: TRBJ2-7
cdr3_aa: CASLLEGLNYEQYF
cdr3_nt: TGTGCCAGCCTCTTGGAGGGTCTAAACTACGAGCAGTACTTC

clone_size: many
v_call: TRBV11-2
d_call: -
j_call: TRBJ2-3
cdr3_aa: CASSSPGGDTQYF
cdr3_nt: TGTGCCAGCAGCTCCCCCGGCGGAGATACGCAGTATTTT

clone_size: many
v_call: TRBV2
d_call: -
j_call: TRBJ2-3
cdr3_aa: CASAYTDTQYF
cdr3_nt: TGTGCCAGCGCCTACACAGATACGCAGTATTTT

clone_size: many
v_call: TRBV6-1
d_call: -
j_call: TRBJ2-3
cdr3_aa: CASSYEGSHTGDTQYF
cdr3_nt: TGTGCCAGCAGTTATGAAGGCAGCCACACGGGAGATACGCAGTATTTT

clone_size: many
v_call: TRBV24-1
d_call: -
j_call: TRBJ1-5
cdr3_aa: CATSDLQGQPQHF
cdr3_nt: TGTGCCACCAGTGATTTGCAGGGTCAGCCCCAGCATTTT

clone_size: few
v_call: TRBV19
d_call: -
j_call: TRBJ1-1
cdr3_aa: CASGNRAEAFF
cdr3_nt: TGTGCCAGTGGAAACAGGGCTGAAGCTTTCTTT

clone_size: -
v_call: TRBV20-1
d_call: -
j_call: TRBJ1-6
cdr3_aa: CSTGRPSSPLHF
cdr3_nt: TGCAGTACGGGACGGCCAAGTTCACCCCTCCACTTT

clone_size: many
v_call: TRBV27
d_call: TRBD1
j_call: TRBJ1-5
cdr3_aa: CASSSWTGAQPQHF
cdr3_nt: TGTGCCAGCAGTTCCTGGACAGGGGCTCAGCCCCAGCATTTT

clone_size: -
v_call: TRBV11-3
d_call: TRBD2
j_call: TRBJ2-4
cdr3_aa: CASRASGRWNIQYF
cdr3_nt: TGTGCCAGCAGGGCTAGCGGGAGATGGAACATTCAGTACTTC

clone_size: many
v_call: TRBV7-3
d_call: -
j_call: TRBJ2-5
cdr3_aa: CASSRGGGETQYF
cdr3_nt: TGTGCCAGCAGCCGAGGTGGCGGGGAGACCCAGTACTTC

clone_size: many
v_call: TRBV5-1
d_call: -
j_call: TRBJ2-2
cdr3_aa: CASSLEGGTGELFF
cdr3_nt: TGCGCCAGCAGCTTGGAGGGGGGAACCGGGGAGCTGTTTTTT

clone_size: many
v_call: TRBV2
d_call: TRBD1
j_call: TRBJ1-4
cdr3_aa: CASSRPGGGEKLFF
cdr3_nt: TGTGCCAGCAGCAGACCAGGGGGCGGTGAAAAACTGTTTTTT

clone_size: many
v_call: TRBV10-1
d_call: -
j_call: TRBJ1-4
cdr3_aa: CASTAGVGEKLFF
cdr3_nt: TGCGCCAGCACGGCTGGAGTGGGGGAAAAACTGTTTTTT

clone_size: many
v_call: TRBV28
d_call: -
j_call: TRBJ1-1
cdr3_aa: CASSLAGIGGNTEAFF
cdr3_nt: TGTGCCAGCAGTTTGGCAGGGATAGGAGGAAACACTGAAGCTTTCTTT

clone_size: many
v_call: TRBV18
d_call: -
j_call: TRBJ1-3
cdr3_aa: CASSPLGDSPFPYF
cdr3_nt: TGTGCCAGCTCACCACTAGGCGACAGTCCGTTCCCTTATTTT

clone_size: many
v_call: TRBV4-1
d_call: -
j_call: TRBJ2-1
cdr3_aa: CASSQGEQFF
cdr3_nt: TGCGCCAGCAGCCAGGGTGAGCAGTTCTTC

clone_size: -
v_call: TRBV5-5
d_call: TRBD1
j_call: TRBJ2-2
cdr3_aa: CASSFVRTGLNTGELFF
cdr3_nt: TGTGCCAGCAGCTTTGTCCGGACAGGGCTTAACACCGGGGAGCTGTTTTTT

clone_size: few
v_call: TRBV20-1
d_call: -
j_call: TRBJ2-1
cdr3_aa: CSANRALYNEQFF
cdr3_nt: TGCAGTGCTAACAGGGCTCTCTACAATGAGCAGTTCTTC

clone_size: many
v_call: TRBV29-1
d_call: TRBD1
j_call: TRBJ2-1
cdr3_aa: CSVVPWDRDDEQFF
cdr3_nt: TGCAGCGTTGTTCCTTGGGACAGGGACGATGAGCAGTTCTTC

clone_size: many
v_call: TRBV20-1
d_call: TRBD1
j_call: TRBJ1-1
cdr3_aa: CSARQGATEAFF
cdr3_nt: TGCAGTGCGCGACAGGGGGCGACTGAAGCTTTCTTT